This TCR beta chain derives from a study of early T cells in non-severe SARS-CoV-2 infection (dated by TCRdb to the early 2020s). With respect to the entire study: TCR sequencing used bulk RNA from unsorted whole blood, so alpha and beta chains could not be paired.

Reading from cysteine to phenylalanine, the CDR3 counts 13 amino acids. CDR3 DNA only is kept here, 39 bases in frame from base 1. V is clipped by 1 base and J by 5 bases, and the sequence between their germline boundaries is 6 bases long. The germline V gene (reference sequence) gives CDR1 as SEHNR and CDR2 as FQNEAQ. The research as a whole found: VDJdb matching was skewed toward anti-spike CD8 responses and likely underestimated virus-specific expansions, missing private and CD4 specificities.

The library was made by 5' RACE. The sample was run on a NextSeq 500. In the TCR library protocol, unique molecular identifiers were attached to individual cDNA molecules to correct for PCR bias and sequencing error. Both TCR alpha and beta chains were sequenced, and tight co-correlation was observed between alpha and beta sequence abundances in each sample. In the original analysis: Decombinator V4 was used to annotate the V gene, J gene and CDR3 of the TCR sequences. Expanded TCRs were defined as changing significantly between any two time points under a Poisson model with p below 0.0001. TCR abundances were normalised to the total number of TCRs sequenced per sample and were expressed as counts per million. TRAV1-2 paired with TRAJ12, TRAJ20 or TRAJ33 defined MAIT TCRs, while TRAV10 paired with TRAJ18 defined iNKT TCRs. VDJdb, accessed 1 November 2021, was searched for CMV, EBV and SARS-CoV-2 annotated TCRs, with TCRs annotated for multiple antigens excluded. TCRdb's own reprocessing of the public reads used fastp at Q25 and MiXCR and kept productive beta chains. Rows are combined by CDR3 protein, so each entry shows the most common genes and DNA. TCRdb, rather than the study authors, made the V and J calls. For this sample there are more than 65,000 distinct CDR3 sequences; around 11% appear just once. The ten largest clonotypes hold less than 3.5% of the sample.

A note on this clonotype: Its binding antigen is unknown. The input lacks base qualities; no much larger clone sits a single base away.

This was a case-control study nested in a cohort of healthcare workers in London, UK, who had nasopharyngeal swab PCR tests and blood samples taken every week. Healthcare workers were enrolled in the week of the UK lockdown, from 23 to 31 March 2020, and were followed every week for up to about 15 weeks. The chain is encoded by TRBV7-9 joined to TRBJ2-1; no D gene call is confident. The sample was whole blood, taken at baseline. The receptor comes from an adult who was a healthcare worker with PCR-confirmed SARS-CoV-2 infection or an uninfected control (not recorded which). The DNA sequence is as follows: TGTGCCAGCAGCTTAGGTGCCCACAATGAGCAGTTCTTC. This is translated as CASSLGAHNEQFF.